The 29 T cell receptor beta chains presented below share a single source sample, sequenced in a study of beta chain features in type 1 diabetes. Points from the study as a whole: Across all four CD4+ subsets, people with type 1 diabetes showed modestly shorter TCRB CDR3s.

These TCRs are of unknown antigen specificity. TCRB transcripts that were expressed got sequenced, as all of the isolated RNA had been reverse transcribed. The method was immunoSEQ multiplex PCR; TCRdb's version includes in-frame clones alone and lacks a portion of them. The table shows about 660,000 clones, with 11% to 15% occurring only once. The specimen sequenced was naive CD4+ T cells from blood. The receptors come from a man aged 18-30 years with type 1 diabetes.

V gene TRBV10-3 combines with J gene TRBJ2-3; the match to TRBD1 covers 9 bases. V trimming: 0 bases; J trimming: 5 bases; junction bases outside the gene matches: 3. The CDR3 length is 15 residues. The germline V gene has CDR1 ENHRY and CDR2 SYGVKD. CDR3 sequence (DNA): TGTGCCATCAGTGAGTCGGGACAGGGCGAAGATACGCAGTATTTT. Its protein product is CAISESGQGEDTQYF.

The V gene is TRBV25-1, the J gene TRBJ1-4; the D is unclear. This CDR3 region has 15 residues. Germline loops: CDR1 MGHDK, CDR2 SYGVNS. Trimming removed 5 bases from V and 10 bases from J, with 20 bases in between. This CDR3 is CASSSLGGMDGKLFF. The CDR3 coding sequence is TGTGCCAGCAGTTCCCTGGGAGGGATGGATGGAAAACTGTTTTTT.

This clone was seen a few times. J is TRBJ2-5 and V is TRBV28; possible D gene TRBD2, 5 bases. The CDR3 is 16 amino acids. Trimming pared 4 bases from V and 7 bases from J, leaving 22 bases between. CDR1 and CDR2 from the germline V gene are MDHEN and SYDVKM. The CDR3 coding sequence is TGTGCCAGCAGTTCGCCGGGGAGCGGAGCGTCTCTGACCCAGTACTTC. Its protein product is CASSSPGSGASLTQYF. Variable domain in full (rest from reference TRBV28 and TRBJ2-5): DVKVTQSSRYLVKRTGEKVFLECVQDMDHENMFWYRQDPGLGLRLIYFSYDVKMKEKGDIPEGYSVSREKKERFSLILESASTNQTSMYLCASSSPGSGASLTQYFGPGTRLLVL.

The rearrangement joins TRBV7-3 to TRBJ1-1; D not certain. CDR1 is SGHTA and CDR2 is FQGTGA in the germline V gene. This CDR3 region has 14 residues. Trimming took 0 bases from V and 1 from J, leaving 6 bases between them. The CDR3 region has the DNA TGTGCCAGCAGCTTAACCCCGGGGAACACTGAAGCTTTCTTT. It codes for CASSLTPGNTEAFF.

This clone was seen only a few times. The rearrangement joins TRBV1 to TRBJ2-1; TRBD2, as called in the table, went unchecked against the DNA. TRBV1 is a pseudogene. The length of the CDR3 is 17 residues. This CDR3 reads CTSSQPAGTSGYNEQFF. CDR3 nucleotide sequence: TGCACCAGCAGCCAGCCAGCTGGGACTAGCGGCTACAATGAGCAGTTCTTC.

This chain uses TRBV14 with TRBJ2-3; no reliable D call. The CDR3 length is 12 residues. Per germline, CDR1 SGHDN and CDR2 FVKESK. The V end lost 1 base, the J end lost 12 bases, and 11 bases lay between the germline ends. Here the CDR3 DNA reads TGTGCCAGCAGCCAAGTTAATCAGCGCCAGTATTTT. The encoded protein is CASSQVNQRQYF.

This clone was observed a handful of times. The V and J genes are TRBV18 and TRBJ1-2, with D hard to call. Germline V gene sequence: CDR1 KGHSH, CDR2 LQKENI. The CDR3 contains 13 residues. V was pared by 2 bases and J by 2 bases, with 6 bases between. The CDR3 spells CASSPDINYGYTF. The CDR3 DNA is TGTGCCAGCTCACCAGACATCAACTATGGCTACACCTTC.

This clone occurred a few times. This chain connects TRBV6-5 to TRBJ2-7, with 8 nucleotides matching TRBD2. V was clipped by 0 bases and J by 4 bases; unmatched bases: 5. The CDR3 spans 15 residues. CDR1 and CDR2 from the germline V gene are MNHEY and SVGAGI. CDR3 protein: CASSYSIAGGYEQYF. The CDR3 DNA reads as TGTGCCAGCAGTTACTCGATCGCGGGGGGTTACGAGCAGTACTTC.

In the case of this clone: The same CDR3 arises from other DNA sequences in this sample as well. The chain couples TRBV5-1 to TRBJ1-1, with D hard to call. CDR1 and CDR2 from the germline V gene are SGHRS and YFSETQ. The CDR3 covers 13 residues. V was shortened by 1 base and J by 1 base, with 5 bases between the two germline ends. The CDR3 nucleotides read TGCGCCAGCAGCTTGACGGGGAACACTGAAGCTTTCTTT. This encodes CASSLTGNTEAFF.

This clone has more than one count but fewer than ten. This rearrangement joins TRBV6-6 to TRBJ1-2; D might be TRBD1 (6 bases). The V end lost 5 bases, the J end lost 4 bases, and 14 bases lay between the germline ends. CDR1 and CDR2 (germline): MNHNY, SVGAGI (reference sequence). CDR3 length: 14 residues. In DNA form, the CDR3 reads TGTGCCAGCAGTCAGGGGACCCACGGCTATGGCTACACCTTC. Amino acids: CASSQGTHGYGYTF.

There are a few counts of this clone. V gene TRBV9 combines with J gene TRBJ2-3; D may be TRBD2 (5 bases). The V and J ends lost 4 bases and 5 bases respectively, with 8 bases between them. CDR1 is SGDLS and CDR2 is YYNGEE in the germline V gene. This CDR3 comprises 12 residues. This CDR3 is CASSRDIDTQYF. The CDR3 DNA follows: TGTGCCAGCAGCCGGGATATAGATACGCAGTATTTT.

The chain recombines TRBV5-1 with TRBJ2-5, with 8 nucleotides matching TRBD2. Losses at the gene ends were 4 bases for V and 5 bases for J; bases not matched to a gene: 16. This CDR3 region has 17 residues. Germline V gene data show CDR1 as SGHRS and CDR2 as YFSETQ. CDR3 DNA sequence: TGCGCCAGCAGCGCCCAACTAGCGGTCTTGGGCGGGGAGACCCAGTACTTC. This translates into CASSAQLAVLGGETQYF. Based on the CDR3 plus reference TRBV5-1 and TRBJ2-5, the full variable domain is KAGVTQTPRYLIKTRGQQVTLSCSPISGHRSVSWYQQTPGQGLQFLFEYFSETQRNKGNFPGRFSGRQFSNSRSEMNVSTLELGDSALYLCASSAQLAVLGGETQYFGPGTRLLVL.

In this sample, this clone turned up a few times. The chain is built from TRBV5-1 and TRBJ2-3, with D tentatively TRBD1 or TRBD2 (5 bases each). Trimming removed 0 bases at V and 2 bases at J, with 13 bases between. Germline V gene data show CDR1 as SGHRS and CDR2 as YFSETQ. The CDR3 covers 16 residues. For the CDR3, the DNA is TGCGCCAGCAGCTTGGGAGGGACCAGTCCCACAGATACGCAGTATTTT. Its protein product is CASSLGGTSPTDTQYF.

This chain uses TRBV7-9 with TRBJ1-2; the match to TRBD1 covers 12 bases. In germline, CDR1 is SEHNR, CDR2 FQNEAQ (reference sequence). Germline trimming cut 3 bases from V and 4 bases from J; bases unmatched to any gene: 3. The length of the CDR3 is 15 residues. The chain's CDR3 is CASSFRDRGPYGYTF. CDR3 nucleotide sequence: TGTGCCAGCAGCTTCCGGGACAGGGGGCCCTATGGCTACACCTTC.

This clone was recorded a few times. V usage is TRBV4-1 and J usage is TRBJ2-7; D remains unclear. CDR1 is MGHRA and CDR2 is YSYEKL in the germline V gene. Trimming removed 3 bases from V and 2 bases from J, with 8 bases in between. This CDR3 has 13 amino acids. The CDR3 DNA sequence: TGCGCCAGCAGCCAGAGAGAAGCCTACGAGCAGTACTTC. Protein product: CASSQREAYEQYF.

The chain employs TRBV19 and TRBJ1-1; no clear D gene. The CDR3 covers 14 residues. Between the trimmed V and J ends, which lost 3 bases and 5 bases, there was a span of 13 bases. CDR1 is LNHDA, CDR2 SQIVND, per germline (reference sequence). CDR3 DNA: TGTGCCAGTAGTATGAGTCGGGTGTTGACTGAAGCTTTCTTT. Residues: CASSMSRVLTEAFF.

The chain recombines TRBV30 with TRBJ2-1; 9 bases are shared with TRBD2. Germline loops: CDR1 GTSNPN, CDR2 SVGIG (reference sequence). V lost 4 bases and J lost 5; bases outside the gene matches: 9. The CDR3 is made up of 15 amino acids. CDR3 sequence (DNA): TGTGCCTGGACCCGCGCGGGAGGGCCCCACAATGAGCAGTTCTTC. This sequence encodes CAWTRAGGPHNEQFF.

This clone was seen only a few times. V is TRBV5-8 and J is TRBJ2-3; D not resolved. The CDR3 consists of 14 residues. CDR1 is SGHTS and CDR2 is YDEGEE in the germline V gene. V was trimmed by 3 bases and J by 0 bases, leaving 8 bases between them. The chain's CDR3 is CASSSRLSTDTQYF. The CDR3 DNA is TGTGCCAGCAGCTCAAGGCTAAGCACAGATACGCAGTATTTT.

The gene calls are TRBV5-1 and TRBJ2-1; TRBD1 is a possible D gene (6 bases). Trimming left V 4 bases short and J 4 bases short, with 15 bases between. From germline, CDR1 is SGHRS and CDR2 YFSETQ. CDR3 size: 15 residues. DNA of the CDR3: TGCGCCAGCAGCCAGCACCCGGACAGTTACAATGAGCAGTTCTTC. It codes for CASSQHPDSYNEQFF.

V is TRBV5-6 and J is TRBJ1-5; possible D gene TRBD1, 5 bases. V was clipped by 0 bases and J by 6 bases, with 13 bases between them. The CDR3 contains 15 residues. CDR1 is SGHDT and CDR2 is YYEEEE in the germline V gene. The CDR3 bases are TGTGCCAGCAGCTTGGGGGGCCAGGGTCGTCAGCCCCAGCATTTT. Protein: CASSLGGQGRQPQHF.

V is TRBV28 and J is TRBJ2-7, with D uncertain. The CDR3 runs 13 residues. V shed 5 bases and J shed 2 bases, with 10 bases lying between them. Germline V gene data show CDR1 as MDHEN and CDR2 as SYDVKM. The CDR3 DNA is TGTGCCAGCAGTGCGCAACAGACCTACGAGCAGTACTTC. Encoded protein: CASSAQQTYEQYF.

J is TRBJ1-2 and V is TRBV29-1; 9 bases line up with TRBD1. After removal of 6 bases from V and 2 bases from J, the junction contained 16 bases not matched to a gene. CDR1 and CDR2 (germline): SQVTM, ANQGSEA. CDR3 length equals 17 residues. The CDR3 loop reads CSVLPRDRDTTNYGYTF. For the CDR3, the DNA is TGCAGCGTACTACCCCGGGACAGGGATACTACGAACTATGGCTACACCTTC.

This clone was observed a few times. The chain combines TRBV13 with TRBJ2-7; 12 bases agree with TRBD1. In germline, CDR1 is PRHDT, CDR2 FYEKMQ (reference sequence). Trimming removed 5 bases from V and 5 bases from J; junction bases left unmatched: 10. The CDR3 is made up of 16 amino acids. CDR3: CASSRLGTGGKNEQYF. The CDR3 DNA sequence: TGTGCCAGCAGCCGACTCGGGACAGGGGGCAAAAACGAGCAGTACTTC.

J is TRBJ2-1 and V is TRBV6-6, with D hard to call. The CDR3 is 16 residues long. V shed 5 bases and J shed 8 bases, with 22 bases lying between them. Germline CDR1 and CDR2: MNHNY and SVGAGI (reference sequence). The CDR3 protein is CASSTKPGPKSDEQFF. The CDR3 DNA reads TGTGCCAGCAGTACAAAACCGGGCCCCAAATCCGATGAGCAGTTCTTC.

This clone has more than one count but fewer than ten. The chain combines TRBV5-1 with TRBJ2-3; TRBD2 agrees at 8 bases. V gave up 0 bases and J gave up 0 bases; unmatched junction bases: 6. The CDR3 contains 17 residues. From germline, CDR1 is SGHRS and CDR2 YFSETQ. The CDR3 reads CASSLEPSGSSTDTQYF. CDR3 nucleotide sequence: TGCGCCAGCAGCTTGGAACCTAGCGGGTCTAGCACAGATACGCAGTATTTT. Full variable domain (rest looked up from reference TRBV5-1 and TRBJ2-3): KAGVTQTPRYLIKTRGQQVTLSCSPISGHRSVSWYQQTPGQGLQFLFEYFSETQRNKGNFPGRFSGRQFSNSRSEMNVSTLELGDSALYLCASSLEPSGSSTDTQYFGPGTRLTVL.

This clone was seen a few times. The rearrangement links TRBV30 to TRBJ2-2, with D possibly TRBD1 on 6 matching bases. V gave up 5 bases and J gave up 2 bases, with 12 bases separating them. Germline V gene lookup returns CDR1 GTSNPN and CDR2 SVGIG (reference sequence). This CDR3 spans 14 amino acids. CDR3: CAWELQGNTGELFF. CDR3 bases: TGTGCCTGGGAACTACAGGGTAACACCGGGGAGCTGTTTTTT.

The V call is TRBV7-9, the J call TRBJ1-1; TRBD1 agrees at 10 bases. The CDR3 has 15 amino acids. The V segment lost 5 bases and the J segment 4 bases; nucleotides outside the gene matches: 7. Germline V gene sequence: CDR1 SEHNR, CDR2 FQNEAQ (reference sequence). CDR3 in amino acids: CASSPRQGAVTEAFF. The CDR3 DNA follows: TGTGCCAGCAGCCCTAGACAGGGGGCCGTCACTGAAGCTTTCTTT.

CDR3 in amino acids: CAWTRDRASYTF. The CDR3 DNA follows: TGTGCCTGGACCCGGGACCGAGCAAGCTACACCTTC. The rearrangement joins TRBV30 to TRBJ1-2, with D perhaps matching TRBD1 (5 bases). Germline values: CDR1 GTSNPN, CDR2 SVGIG (reference sequence). The V end lost 4 bases, the J end lost 9 bases, and 15 bases lay between the germline ends. This CDR3 is 12 amino acids long.

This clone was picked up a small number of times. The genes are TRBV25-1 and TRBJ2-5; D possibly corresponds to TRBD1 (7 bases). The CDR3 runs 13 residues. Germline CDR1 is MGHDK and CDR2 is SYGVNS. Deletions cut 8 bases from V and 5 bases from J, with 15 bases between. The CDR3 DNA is TGTGCCAGCCTACAGGGGCTAGCGGAGACCCAGTACTTC. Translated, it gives CASLQGLAETQYF. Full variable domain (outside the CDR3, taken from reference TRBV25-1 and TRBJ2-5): EADIYQTPRYLVIGTGKKITLECSQTMGHDKMYWYQQDPGMELHLIHYSYGVNSTEKGDLSSESTVSRIRTEHFPLTLESARPSHTSQYLCASLQGLAETQYFGPGTRLLVL.